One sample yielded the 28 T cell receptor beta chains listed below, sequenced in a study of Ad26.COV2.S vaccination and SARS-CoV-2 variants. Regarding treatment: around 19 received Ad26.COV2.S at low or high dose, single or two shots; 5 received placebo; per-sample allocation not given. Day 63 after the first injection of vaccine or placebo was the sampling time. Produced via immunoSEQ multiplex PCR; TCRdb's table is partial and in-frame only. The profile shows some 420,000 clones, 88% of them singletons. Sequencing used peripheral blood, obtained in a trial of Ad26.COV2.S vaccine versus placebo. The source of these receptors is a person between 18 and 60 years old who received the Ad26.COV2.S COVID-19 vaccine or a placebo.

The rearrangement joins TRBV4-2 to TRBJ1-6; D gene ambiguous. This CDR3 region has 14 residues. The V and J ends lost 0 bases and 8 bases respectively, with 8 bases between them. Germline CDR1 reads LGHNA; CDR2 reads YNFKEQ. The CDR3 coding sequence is TGTGCCAGCAGCCAAGAGACCCGGGATTCACCCCTCCACTTT. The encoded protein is CASSQETRDSPLHF.

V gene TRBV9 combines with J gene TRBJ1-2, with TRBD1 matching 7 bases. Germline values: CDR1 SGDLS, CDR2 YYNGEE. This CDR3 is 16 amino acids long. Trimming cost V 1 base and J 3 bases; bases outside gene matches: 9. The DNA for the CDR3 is TGTGCCAGCAGCGTAATCCCATTAGGGACAGACTATGGCTACACCTTC. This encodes CASSVIPLGTDYGYTF.

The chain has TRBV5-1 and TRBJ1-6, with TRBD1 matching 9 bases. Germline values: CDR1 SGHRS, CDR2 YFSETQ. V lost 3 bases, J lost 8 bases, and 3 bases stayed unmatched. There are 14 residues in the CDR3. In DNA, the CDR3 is TGCGCCAGCAGCTCGGGACAGGGAGATTCACCCCTCCACTTT. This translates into CASSSGQGDSPLHF.

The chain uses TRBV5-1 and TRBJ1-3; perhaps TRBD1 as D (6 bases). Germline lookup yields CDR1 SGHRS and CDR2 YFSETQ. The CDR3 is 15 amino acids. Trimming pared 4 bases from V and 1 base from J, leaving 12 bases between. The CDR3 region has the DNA TGCGCCAGCAGCGATATAGGGGGATCTGGAAACACCATATATTTT. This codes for CASSDIGGSGNTIYF.

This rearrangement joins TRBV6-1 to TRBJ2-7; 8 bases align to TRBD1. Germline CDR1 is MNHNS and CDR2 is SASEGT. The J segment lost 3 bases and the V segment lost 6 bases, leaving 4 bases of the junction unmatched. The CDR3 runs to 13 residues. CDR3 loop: CASSDRGSYEQYF. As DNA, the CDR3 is TGTGCCAGCAGCGACAGGGGCAGCTACGAGCAGTACTTC.

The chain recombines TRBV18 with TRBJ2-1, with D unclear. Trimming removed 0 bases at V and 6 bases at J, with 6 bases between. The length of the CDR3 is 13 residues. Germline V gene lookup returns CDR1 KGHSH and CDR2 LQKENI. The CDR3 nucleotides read TGTGCCAGCTCACCACCGGCCCCCAATGAGCAGTTCTTC. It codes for CASSPPAPNEQFF.

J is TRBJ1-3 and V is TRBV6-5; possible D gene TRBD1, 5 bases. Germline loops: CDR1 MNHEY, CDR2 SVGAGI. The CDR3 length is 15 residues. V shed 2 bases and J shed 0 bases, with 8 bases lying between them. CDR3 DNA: TGTGCCAGCAGTTACGGGCAGGGCTCTGGAAACACCATATATTTT. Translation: CASSYGQGSGNTIYF.

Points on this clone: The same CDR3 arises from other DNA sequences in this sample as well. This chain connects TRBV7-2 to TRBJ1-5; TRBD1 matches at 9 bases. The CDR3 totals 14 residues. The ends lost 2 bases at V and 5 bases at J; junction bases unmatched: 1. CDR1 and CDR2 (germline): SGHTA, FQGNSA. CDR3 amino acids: CASSLRTGDQPQHF. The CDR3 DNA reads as TGTGCCAGCAGCTTAAGGACAGGGGATCAGCCCCAGCATTTT.

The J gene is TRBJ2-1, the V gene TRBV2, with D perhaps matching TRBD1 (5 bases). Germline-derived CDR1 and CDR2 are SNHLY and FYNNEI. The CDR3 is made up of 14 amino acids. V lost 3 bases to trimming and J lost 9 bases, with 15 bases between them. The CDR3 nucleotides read TGTGCCAGCAGTGAGGGGCGGTCTGTTGGTGAGCAGTTCTTC. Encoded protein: CASSEGRSVGEQFF.

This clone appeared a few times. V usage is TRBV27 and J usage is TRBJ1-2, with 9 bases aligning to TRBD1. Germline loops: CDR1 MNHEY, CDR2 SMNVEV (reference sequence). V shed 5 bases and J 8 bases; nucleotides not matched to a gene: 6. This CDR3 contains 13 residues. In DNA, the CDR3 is TGTGCCAGCAGTATACAGGGGGCGGAGGGCTACACCTTC. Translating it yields CASSIQGAEGYTF.

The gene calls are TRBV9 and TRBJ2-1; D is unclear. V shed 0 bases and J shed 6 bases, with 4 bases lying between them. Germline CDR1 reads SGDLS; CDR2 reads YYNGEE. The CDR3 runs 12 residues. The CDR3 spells CASSVDVNEQFF. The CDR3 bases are TGTGCCAGCAGCGTAGATGTCAATGAGCAGTTCTTC.

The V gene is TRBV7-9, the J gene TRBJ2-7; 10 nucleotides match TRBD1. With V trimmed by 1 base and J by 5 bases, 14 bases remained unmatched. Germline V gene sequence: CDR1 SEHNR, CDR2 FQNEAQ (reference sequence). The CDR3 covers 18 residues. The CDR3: CASSLGHRRTGGENEQYF. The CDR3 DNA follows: TGTGCCAGCAGCTTAGGACATAGACGGACAGGGGGAGAAAACGAGCAGTACTTC.

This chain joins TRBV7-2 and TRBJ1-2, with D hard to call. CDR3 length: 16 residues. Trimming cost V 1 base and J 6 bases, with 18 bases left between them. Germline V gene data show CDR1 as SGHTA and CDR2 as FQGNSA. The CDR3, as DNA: TGTGCCAGCAGCTTAGGGGATAGCCTCCTAAGGGATGGCTACACCTTC. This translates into CASSLGDSLLRDGYTF.

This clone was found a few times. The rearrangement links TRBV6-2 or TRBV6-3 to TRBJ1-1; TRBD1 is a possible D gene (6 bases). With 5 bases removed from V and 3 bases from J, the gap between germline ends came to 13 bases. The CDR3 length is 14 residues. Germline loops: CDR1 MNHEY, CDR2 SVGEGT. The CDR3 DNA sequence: TGTGCCAGCAGTAGAACAGGGAGACACACTGAAGCTTTCTTT. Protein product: CASSRTGRHTEAFF.

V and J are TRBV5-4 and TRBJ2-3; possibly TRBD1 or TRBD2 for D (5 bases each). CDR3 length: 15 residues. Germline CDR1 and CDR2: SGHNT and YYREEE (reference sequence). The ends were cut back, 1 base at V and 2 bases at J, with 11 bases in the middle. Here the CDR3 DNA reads TGTGCCAGCAGCTTGCCACAGGACTTCACAGATACGCAGTATTTT. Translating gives CASSLPQDFTDTQYF. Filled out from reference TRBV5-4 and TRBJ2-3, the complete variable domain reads ETGVTQSPTHLIKTRGQQVTLRCSSQSGHNTVSWYQQALGQGPQFIFQYYREEENGRGNFPPRFSGLQFPNYSSELNVNALELDDSALYLCASSLPQDFTDTQYFGPGTRLTVL.

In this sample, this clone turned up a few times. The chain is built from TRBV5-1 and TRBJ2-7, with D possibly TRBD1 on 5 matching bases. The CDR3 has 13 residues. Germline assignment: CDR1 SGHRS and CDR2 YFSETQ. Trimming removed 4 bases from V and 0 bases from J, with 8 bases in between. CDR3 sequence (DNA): TGCGCCAGCAGCAGACAGACCTCCTACGAGCAGTACTTC. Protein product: CASSRQTSYEQYF. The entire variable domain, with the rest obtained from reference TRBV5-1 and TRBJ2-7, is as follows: KAGVTQTPRYLIKTRGQQVTLSCSPISGHRSVSWYQQTPGQGLQFLFEYFSETQRNKGNFPGRFSGRQFSNSRSEMNVSTLELGDSALYLCASSRQTSYEQYFGPGTRLTVT.

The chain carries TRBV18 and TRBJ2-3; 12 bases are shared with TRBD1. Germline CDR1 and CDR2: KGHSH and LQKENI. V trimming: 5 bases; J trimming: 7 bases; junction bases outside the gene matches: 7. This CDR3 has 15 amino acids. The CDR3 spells CASSVRDRGLYTQYF. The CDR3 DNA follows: TGTGCCAGCTCAGTCCGGGACAGGGGGCTATATACGCAGTATTTT. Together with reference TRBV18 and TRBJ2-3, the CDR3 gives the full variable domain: NAGVMQNPRHLVRRRGQEARLRCSPMKGHSHVYWYRQLPEEGLKFMVYLQKENIIDESGMPKERFSAEFPKEGPSILRIQQVVRGDSAAYFCASSVRDRGLYTQYFGPGTRLTVL.

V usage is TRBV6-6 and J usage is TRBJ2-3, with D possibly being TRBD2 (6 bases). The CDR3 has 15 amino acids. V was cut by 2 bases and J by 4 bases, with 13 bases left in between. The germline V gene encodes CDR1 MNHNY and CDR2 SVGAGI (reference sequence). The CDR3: CASSYGPASADTQYF. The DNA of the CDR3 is TGTGCCAGCAGTTACGGTCCGGCTAGCGCAGATACGCAGTATTTT.

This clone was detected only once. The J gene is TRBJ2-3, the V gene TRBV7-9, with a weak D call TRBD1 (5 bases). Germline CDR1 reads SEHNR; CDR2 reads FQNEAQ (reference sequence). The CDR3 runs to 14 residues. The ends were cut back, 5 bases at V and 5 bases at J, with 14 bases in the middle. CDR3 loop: CASSTKGFGDTQYF. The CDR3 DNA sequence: TGTGCCAGCAGCACAAAGGGGTTCGGAGATACGCAGTATTTT.

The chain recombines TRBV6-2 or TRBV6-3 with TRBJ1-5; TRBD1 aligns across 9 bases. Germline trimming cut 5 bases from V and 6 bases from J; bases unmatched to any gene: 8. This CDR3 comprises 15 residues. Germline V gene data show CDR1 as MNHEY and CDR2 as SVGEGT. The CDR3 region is CASSPTGGPAQPQHF. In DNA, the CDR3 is TGTGCCAGCAGTCCAACAGGGGGCCCCGCTCAGCCCCAGCATTTT.

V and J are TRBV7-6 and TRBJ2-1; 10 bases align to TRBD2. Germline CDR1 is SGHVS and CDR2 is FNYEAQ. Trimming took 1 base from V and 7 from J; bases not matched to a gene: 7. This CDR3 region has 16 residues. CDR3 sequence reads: CASSLGGTSVGNEQFF. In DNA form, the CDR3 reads TGTGCCAGCAGCTTAGGGGGGACTAGCGTCGGGAATGAGCAGTTCTTC. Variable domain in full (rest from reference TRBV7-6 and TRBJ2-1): GAGVSQSPRYKVTKRGQDVALRCDPISGHVSLYWYRQALGQGPEFLTYFNYEAQQDKSGLPNDRFSAERPEGSISTLTIQRTEQRDSAMYRCASSLGGTSVGNEQFFGPGTRLTVL.

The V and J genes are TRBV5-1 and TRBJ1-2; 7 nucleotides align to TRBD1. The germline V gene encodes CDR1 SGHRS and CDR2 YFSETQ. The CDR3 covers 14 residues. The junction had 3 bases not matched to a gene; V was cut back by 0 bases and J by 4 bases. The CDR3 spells CASSLVWDSYGYTF. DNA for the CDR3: TGCGCCAGCAGCTTGGTGTGGGACAGCTATGGCTACACCTTC.

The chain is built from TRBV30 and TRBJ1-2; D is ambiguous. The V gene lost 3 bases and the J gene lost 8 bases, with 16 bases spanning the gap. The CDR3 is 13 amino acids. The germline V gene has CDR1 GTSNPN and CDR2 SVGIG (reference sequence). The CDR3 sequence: CAWSSSWVRGYTF. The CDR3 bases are TGTGCCTGGAGCTCCTCCTGGGTGCGGGGCTACACCTTC. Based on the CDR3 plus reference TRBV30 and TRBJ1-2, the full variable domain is SQTIHQWPATLVQPVGSPLSLECTVEGTSNPNLYWYRQAAGRGLQLLFYSVGIGQISSEVPQNLSASRPQDRQFILSSKKLLLSDSGFYLCAWSSSWVRGYTFGSGTRLTVV.

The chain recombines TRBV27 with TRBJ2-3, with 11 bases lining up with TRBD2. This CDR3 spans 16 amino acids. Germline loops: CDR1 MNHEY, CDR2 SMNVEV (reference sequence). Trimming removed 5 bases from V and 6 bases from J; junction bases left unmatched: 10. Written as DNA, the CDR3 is TGTGCCAGCAGTCCGTCTCTAGCGGGGGGCCTGGATACGCAGTATTTT. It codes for CASSPSLAGGLDTQYF.

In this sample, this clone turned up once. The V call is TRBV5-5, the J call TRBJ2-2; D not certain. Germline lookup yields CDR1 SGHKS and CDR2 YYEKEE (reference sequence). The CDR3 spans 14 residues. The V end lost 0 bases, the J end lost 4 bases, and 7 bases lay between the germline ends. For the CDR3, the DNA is TGTGCCAGCAGCTTGGCACAGCTCACCGGGGAGCTGTTTTTT. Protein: CASSLAQLTGELFF.

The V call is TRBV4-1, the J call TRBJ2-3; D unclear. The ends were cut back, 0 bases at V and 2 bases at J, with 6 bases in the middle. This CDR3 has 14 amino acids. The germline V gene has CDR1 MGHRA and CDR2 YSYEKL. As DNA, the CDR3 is TGCGCCAGCAGCCAAGAAAAGTTCACAGATACGCAGTATTTT. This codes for CASSQEKFTDTQYF.

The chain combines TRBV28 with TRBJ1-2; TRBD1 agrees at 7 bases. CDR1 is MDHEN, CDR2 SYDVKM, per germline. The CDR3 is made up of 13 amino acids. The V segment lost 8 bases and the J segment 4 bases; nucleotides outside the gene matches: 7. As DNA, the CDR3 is TGTGCCAGCGGAAGGGACAGTCCCTATGGCTACACCTTC. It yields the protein CASGRDSPYGYTF.

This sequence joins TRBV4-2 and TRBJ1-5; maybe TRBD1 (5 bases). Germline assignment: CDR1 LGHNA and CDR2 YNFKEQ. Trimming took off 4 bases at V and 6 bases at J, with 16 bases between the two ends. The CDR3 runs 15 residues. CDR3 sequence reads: CASSLKRGDFQPQHF. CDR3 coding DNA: TGTGCCAGCAGCCTTAAAAGGGGCGATTTTCAGCCCCAGCATTTT.